This TCR beta chain appears in the sequencing data of a study of blood T cell repertoires in COVID-19. In the study overall: COVID-19 samples, acute and convalescent, were from the United States, Italy and Spain. Sources were T cells, B-cell-depleted T cells, or PBMCs; the material itself was cDNA or gDNA.

Source study methods: Reference gene primer amplification yielded estimated nucleated cell counts. Sequencing was performed with immunoSEQ multiplex PCR; in TCRdb, only in-frame clones are kept and a portion is missing. The D gene and trimming were derived from the DNA, and the V and J assignments and clone size from that table. The table shows tens of thousands of clones, with 90% occurring only once. Unmatched junction bases numbered 13, after V lost 1 base and J lost 9 bases. CDR1 and CDR2 from the germline V gene are SGHRS and YFSETQ. This CDR3 region has 17 residues. Specimen: peripheral blood. The J gene is TRBJ2-1, the V gene TRBV5-1, with 10 bases identical to TRBD2. This receptor was taken from an elderly woman with active or convalescent COVID-19. The CDR3 loop reads CASSLPLAGAPASEQFF. DNA for the CDR3: TGCGCCAGCAGCTTGCCCCTAGCGGGAGCCCCGGCGAGTGAGCAGTTCTTC.